This TCR beta chain was documented in a study of molecular identifiers for immune sequencing clone quantification. Study-wide points: In naive cells, clones above 20 RNA copies held under 1% of molecules, whereas in effector cells they held over 97%. Jurkat TCR RNA spiked in from one cell reportedly remained identifiable amid around 1 million naive cells.

TCRdb used MiXCR to reprocess the PCR reads, holding one entry per CDR3 protein. The sample includes tens of thousands of distinct CDR3 sequences, approximately 40% of them seen just once. Sorting selected naive CD8 T cells with a CD8+CD4-CCR7+CD45RA+ phenotype. A word on this clonotype: Its antigen is not known. One junction end does not reproduce the germline sequence, and a read error may be involved.

CDR1 is SQVTM, CDR2 ANQGSEA, per germline. CDR3 length: 14 amino acids. The chain uses TRBV29-1 and TRBJ2-1; the match to TRBD1 covers 9 bases. The sequencing input was naive CD8+ T cells from blood, with Jurkat cell RNA spiked in. Subset of the sample: FACS-sorted CD8+CD4-CCR7+CD45RA+ naive T cells. The clonotype was recovered from a human donor in good health. Some libraries in this study had Jurkat cell RNA spiked in. The CDR3 protein is CSGEWDRVYNEQFF. CDR3 in DNA: TGCAGCGGTGAATGGGACAGGGTTTACAATGAGCAGTTCTTC.